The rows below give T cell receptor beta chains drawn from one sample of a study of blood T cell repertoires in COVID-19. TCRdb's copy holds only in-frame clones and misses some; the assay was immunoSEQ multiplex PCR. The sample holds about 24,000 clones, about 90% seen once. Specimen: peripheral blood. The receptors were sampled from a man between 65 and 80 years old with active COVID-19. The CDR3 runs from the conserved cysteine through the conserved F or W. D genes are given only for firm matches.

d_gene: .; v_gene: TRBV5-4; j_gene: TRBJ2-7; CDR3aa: CASTTQGRYEQYF; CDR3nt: TGTGCCAGCACAACACAGGGTCGGTACGAGCAGTACTTC
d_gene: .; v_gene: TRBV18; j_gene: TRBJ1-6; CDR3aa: CASSTLRGDHYNSPLHF; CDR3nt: TGTGCCAGCTCGACCCTGCGGGGGGATCACTATAATTCACCCCTCCACTTT
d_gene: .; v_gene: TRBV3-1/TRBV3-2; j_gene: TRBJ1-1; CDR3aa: CASSQRSLRDGGTEAFF; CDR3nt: TGTGCCAGCAGCCAAAGAAGTTTGAGGGATGGCGGCACTGAAGCTTTCTTT
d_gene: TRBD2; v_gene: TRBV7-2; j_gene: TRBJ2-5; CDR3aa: CASSKGLAGTQYF; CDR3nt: TGTGCCAGCAGCAAGGGACTAGCGGGGACTCAGTACTTC
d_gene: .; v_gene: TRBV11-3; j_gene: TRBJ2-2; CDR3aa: CASSHTTSSGTGELFF; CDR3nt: TGTGCCAGCAGCCACACAACTAGTTCGGGGACCGGGGAGCTGTTTTTT
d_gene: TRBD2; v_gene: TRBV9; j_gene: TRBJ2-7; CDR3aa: CASSPRSIAGGRAYEQYF; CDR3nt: TGTGCCAGCAGCCCTCGGTCGATAGCGGGGGGGCGAGCCTACGAGCAGTACTTC
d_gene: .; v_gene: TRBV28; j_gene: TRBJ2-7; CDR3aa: CAAGGQFYEQYF; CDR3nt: TGTGCCGCCGGCGGGCAGTTCTACGAGCAGTACTTC
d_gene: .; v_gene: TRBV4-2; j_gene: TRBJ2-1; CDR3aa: CASSQESSSLDEQFF; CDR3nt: TGTGCCAGCAGCCAAGAGTCTAGTTCTTTGGATGAGCAGTTCTTC
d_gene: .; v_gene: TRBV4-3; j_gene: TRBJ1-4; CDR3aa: CASSQDQGPTATNEKLFF; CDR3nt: TGCGCCAGCAGCCAAGATCAGGGCCCTACTGCAACTAATGAAAAACTGTTTTTT
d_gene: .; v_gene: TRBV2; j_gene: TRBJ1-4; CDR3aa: CASTRSSATNEKLFF; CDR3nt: TGTGCCAGCACCCGGTCGAGTGCAACTAATGAAAAACTGTTTTTT
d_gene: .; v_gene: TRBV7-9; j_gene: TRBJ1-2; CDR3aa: CASSSHGGRLALYGYTF; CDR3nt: TGTGCCAGCAGCTCCCACGGAGGGCGCCTTGCGCTCTATGGCTACACCTTC
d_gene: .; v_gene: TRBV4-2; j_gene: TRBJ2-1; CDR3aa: CASSHRDFQFF; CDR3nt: TGTGCCAGCAGCCACAGGGACTTTCAGTTCTTC
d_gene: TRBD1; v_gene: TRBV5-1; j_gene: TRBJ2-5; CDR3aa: CASSSGTGRAETQYF; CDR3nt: TGCGCCAGCAGCTCCGGGACAGGGAGGGCAGAGACCCAGTACTTC
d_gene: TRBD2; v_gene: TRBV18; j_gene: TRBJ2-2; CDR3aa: CASSPPASGRSTGELFF; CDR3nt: TGTGCCAGCTCACCACCGGCTAGCGGGAGGTCGACCGGGGAGCTGTTTTTT
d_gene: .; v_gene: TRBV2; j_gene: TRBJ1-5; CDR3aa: CASSLSSNQPQHF; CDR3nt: TGTGCCAGCAGTCTGTCTAGCAATCAGCCCCAGCATTTT
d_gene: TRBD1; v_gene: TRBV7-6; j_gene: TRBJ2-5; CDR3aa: CASSLTDRSEETQYF; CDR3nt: TGTGCCAGCAGCCTAACGGACAGGTCGGAGGAGACCCAGTACTTC
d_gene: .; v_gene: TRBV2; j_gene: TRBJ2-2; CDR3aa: CASSETWVTGELFF; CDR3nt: TGTGCCAGCAGTGAGACTTGGGTGACCGGGGAGCTGTTTTTT
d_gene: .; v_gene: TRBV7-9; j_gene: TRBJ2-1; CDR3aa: CASSLGTGNNEQFF; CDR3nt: TGTGCCAGCAGCTTAGGGACGGGGAACAATGAGCAGTTCTTC
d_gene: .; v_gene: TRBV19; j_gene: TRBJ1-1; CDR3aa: CASTNGRALSRAFF; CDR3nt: TGTGCCAGTACTAATGGCAGGGCCCTATCTCGAGCTTTCTTT
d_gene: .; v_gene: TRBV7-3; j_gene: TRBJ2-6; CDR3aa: CASSPWSRAGANVLTF; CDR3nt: TGTGCCAGCAGCCCCTGGTCTCGTGCGGGGGCCAACGTCCTGACTTTC
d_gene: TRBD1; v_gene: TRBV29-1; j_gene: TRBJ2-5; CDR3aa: CSVAENRGRETQYF; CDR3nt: TGCAGCGTTGCGGAGAACAGGGGTAGGGAGACCCAGTACTTC
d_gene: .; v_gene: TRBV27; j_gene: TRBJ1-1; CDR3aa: CASSFSRPGRGNTEAFF; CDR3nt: TGTGCCAGCAGTTTCTCTAGGCCGGGTCGGGGGAACACTGAAGCTTTCTTT
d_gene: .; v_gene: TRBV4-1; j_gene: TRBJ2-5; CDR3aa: CASSHRGLGGETQYF; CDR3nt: TGCGCCAGCAGCCACCGAGGACTAGGGGGAGAGACCCAGTACTTC